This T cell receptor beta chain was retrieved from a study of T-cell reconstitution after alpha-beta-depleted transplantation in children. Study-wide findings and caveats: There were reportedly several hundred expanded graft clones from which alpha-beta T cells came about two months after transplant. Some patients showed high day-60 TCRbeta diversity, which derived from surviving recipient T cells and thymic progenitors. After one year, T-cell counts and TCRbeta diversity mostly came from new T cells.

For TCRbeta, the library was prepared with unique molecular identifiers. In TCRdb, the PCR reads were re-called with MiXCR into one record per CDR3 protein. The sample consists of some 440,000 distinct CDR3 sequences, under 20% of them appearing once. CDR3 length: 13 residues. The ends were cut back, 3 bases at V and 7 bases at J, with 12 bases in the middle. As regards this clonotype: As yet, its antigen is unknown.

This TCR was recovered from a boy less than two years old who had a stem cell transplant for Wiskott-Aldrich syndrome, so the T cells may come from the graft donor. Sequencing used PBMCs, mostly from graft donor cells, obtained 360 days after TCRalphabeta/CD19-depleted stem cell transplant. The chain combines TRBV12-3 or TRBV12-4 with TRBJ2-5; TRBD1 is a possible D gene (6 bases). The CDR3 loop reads CASSFWGPGTQYF. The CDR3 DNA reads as TGTGCCAGCAGTTTTTGGGGGCCCGGGACCCAGTACTTC.